These T cell receptor beta chains were read from a single sample in a study of shared clonotypes between healthy human individuals. The table came from immunoSEQ multiplex PCR; TCRdb's copy has only in-frame clones and leaves some out. Of approximately 1,000,000 clones listed, around three quarters are singletons. What was sequenced was memory CD4+ T cells from PBMCs. These receptors originate from a man aged 18 to 29 in good health. Some clones in this sample may be carry-over from other donors' samples. The CDR3 runs from the conserved cysteine through the conserved F or W. The D gene is left open where the match is weak. Clone size is shown for a subset of rows, as once, few, many or a class of expanded clone.

D	V	J	size	CDR3	DNA
TRBD1	TRBV19	TRBJ1-5	-	CASTGGQGFSNQPQHF	TGTGCCAGTACTGGGGGACAGGGGTTTAGCAATCAGCCCCAGCATTTT
-	TRBV7-9	TRBJ1-2	-	CASSLTSYGYTF	TGTGCCAGCAGCCTGACCTCATATGGCTACACCTTC
-	TRBV5-1	TRBJ2-5	-	CASSLRLQETQYF	TGCGCCAGCAGCTTACGGCTCCAAGAGACCCAGTACTTC
TRBD1	TRBV7-2	TRBJ2-3	few	CASSHDRGWNTQYF	TGTGCCAGCAGCCACGACAGGGGTTGGAATACGCAGTATTTT
-	TRBV14	TRBJ1-1	-	CASSPPAGNTEAFF	TGTGCCAGCAGCCCCCCGGCAGGAAACACTGAAGCTTTCTTT
-	TRBV5-6	TRBJ1-2	-	CASSFYQLGYGYTF	TGTGCCAGCAGCTTTTACCAGCTGGGCTATGGCTACACCTTC
TRBD1	TRBV7-2	TRBJ2-5	-	CASSSPTGTVETQYF	TGTGCCAGCAGCTCCCCTACGGGGACAGTAGAGACCCAGTACTTC
TRBD1	TRBV28	TRBJ1-5	-	CASRDRGARGNQPQHF	TGTGCCAGTCGGGACAGGGGAGCCAGGGGCAATCAGCCCCAGCATTTT
TRBD1	TRBV7-2	TRBJ1-2	-	CASSPGTGSHGYTF	TGTGCCAGCAGCCCCGGGACAGGGAGTCATGGCTACACCTTC
-	TRBV2	TRBJ1-3	once	CASSEGRNLHAGNTIYF	TGTGCCAGCAGTGAGGGCAGGAATCTGCACGCCGGAAACACCATATATTTT
-	TRBV18	TRBJ2-6	-	CASSPQPLGGTGANVLTF	TGTGCCAGCTCACCACAGCCGCTCGGAGGAACTGGGGCCAACGTCCTGACTTTC
-	TRBV2	TRBJ1-5	few	CASCLEGNQPQHF	TGTGCCAGCTGCCTGGAGGGGAATCAGCCCCAGCATTTT
-	TRBV28	TRBJ1-1	-	CASSLVQMGGAFF	TGTGCCAGCAGTTTAGTGCAGATGGGGGGAGCTTTCTTT
TRBD2	TRBV5-1	TRBJ2-3	-	CASSRAGREIDTQYF	TGCGCCAGCAGCAGGGCAGGGCGGGAGATAGATACGCAGTATTTT
-	TRBV5-6	TRBJ2-1	-	CASSRTGAYNEQFF	TGTGCCAGCAGCCGTACCGGGGCCTACAATGAGCAGTTCTTC
-	TRBV6-1	TRBJ2-1	-	CASSASPTHNEQFF	TGTGCCAGCTCGGCCTCCCCCACTCACAATGAGCAGTTCTTC
-	TRBV5-1	TRBJ1-3	-	CASSLGPRVSQSSGNTIYF	TGCGCCAGCAGCTTAGGACCGCGAGTTAGTCAATCCTCTGGAAACACCATATATTTT
-	TRBV9	TRBJ2-1	-	CASSPNIGGNEQFF	TGTGCCAGCAGCCCGAATATTGGGGGCAATGAGCAGTTCTTC
-	TRBV5-1	TRBJ1-4	-	CASSSGDDEKLFF	TGCGCCAGCAGCTCAGGGGACGATGAAAAACTGTTTTTT
-	TRBV30	TRBJ1-2	-	CAWSLGTGGNGYTF	TGTGCCTGGAGCCTAGGCACCGGAGGGAATGGCTACACCTTC
-	TRBV5-5	TRBJ2-7	-	CASSLITSSGGREQYF	TGTGCCAGCAGCTTGATTACCTCTTCGGGCGGACGCGAGCAGTACTTC
-	TRBV5-6	TRBJ1-2	-	CASSLGGGYTF	TGTGCCAGCAGCTTAGGCGGAGGCTACACCTTC
-	TRBV5-8	TRBJ2-2	-	CASSWGQRVAGELFF	TGTGCCAGCAGCTGGGGACAGCGGGTCGCCGGGGAGCTGTTTTTT
-	TRBV23-1	TRBJ2-5	-	CASSRGTKWQETQYF	TGCGCCAGCAGTCGCGGGACAAAATGGCAGGAGACCCAGTACTTC
-	TRBV6-6	TRBJ2-5	few	CASSQGPRQETQYF	TGTGCCAGCAGCCAGGGACCACGCCAAGAGACCCAGTACTTC
TRBD2	TRBV11-3	TRBJ2-1	-	CASSPGQRGNNEQFF	TGTGCCAGCAGCCCGGGCCAGCGGGGAAACAATGAGCAGTTCTTC
-	TRBV6-1	TRBJ2-3	-	CASSEEVWARSDTQYF	TGTGCCAGCAGTGAAGAAGTTTGGGCCAGGTCAGATACGCAGTATTTT
TRBD2	TRBV9	TRBJ2-1	-	CASSVAGGSSYNEQFF	TGTGCCAGCAGCGTAGCGGGAGGCAGCTCCTACAATGAGCAGTTCTTC
-	TRBV9	TRBJ2-3	many	CASSATGTRPDTQYF	TGTGCCAGCAGCGCCACAGGGACCCGCCCAGATACGCAGTATTTT
-	TRBV7-9	TRBJ2-7	once	CASSLAGVSHEQYF	TGTGCCAGCAGCTTAGCGGGAGTGTCCCACGAGCAGTACTTC
TRBD2	TRBV9	TRBJ2-1	once	CASSVVGTSNEQFF	TGTGCCAGCAGCGTAGTTGGGACTAGTAATGAGCAGTTCTTC
-	TRBV28	TRBJ1-3	-	CASSSSGQNTIYF	TGTGCCAGCAGCTCTTCGGGTCAAAACACCATATATTTT
-	TRBV7-6	TRBJ2-7	once	CASSLYAGRRPHGYEQYF	TGTGCCAGCAGCTTATACGCCGGCCGCCGACCCCATGGGTACGAGCAGTACTTC
TRBD2	TRBV4-1	TRBJ2-5	-	CASSQIPGLAAPGETQYF	TGCGCCAGCAGCCAGATTCCGGGACTAGCGGCCCCAGGGGAGACCCAGTACTTC
TRBD1	TRBV6-1	TRBJ2-7	-	CASSEGTGYYEQYF	TGTGCCAGCAGTGAAGGGACAGGATACTACGAGCAGTACTTC
-	TRBV14	TRBJ2-1	-	CASSREEGWRNEQFF	TGTGCCAGCAGCCGCGAGGAGGGGTGGAGGAATGAGCAGTTCTTC
-	TRBV5-5	TRBJ1-2	once	CASSRTDDYGYTF	TGTGCCAGCAGCCGGACGGACGACTATGGCTACACCTTC
TRBD1	TRBV6-1	TRBJ2-7	-	CASIPRRQGPYEQYF	TGTGCCAGCATCCCCCGGCGACAGGGTCCCTACGAGCAGTACTTC
TRBD1	TRBV25-1	TRBJ1-5	-	CASSETTGYQPQHF	TGTGCCAGCAGTGAGACGACAGGGTATCAGCCCCAGCATTTT
TRBD2	TRBV7-3	TRBJ2-7	-	CASSLTSGPYEQYF	TGTGCCAGCAGCCTCACTAGCGGCCCCTACGAGCAGTACTTC
-	TRBV28	TRBJ1-5	-	CASRDDRNQPQHF	TGTGCCAGCAGGGACGACCGGAATCAGCCCCAGCATTTT
TRBD2	TRBV19	TRBJ2-2	-	CASSIVLAGTGELFF	TGTGCCAGTAGTATTGTACTAGCGGGAACCGGGGAGCTGTTTTTT
-	TRBV6-5	TRBJ1-1	-	CATSLDLNTEAFF	TGTGCCACCTCGCTGGACTTGAACACTGAAGCTTTCTTT
TRBD2	TRBV10-3	TRBJ2-5	-	CAISEGLAGGGVQETQYF	TGTGCCATCAGTGAGGGACTAGCGGGAGGAGGGGTCCAAGAGACCCAGTACTTC
-	TRBV5-1	TRBJ1-2	few	CASSLLVGAYGYTF	TGCGCCAGCAGCTTGTTGGTGGGAGCCTATGGCTACACCTTC
-	TRBV10-2	TRBJ2-7	-	CASSLQGAEQYF	TGCGCCAGCAGCTTACAGGGTGCCGAGCAGTACTTC
-	TRBV7-6	TRBJ2-7	-	CASSRTNQGTYEQYF	TGTGCCAGCAGCCGTACAAACCAGGGTACCTACGAGCAGTACTTC
TRBD1	TRBV14	TRBJ1-1	-	CASSPTRDYPGGWATEAFF	TGTGCCAGCAGCCCGACGCGAGATTATCCAGGGGGCTGGGCCACTGAAGCTTTCTTT
TRBD1	TRBV5-1	TRBJ2-5	-	CASREPTGGQETQYF	TGCGCCAGCAGGGAGCCGACAGGGGGACAAGAGACCCAGTACTTC
TRBD2	TRBV28	TRBJ2-7	-	CASSERALLAGRHYEQYF	TGTGCCAGCAGCGAACGGGCCCTACTAGCGGGACGCCACTACGAGCAGTACTTC
TRBD2	TRBV27	TRBJ2-1	-	CASSPRLAGIYNEQFF	TGTGCCAGCAGTCCCCGACTAGCGGGGATCTACAATGAGCAGTTCTTC
-	TRBV28	TRBJ1-4	-	CASSSSFNEKLFF	TGTGCCAGCAGTTCTTCCTTTAATGAAAAACTGTTTTTT
-	TRBV27	TRBJ1-4	-	CASRLTPTNEKLFF	TGTGCCAGCAGACTGACCCCAACTAATGAAAAACTGTTTTTT
TRBD2	TRBV11-2	TRBJ2-1	-	CASSLGGSSYNEQFF	TGTGCCAGCAGCTTGGGCGGGAGCTCCTACAATGAGCAGTTCTTC
-	TRBV30	TRBJ1-2	-	CAWGTGPHYTF	TGTGCCTGGGGAACCGGGCCTCATTACACCTTC
-	TRBV6-1	TRBJ2-7	-	CASSEADQGGYEQYF	TGTGCCAGCAGTGAAGCCGACCAGGGTGGCTACGAGCAGTACTTC
-	TRBV5-1	TRBJ2-1	-	CASSGGRVNEQFF	TGCGCCAGCAGCGGGGGACGGGTGAATGAGCAGTTCTTC
-	TRBV6-5	TRBJ2-7	-	CASRRTAENSYEQYF	TGTGCCAGCAGGAGGACAGCCGAGAACTCCTACGAGCAGTACTTC
-	TRBV5-1	TRBJ2-2	-	CASSLGAGHPSDTGELFF	TGCGCCAGCAGCTTGGGGGCAGGGCATCCGTCGGACACCGGGGAGCTGTTTTTT
-	TRBV7-9	TRBJ1-4	-	CASRVGVRTGDHQKLFF	TGTGCCAGCCGCGTCGGGGTCAGAACCGGGGATCACCAAAAACTGTTTTTT